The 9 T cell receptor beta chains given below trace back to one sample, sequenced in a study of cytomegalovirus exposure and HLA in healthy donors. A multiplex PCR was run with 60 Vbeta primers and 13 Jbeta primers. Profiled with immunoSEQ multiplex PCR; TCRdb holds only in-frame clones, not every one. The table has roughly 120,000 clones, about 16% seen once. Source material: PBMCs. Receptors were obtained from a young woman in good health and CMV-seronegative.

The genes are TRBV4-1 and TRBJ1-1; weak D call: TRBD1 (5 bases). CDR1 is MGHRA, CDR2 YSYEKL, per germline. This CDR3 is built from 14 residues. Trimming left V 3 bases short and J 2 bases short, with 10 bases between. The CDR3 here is CASSQETVNTEAFF. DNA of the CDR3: TGCGCCAGCAGCCAGGAGACAGTAAACACTGAAGCTTTCTTT.

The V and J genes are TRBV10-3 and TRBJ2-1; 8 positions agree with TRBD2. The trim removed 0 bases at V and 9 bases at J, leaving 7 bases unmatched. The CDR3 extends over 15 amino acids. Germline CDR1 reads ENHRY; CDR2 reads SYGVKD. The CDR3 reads CAISESPGGQGEQFF. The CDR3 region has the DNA TGTGCCATCAGTGAGTCGCCGGGGGGGCAGGGTGAGCAGTTCTTC.

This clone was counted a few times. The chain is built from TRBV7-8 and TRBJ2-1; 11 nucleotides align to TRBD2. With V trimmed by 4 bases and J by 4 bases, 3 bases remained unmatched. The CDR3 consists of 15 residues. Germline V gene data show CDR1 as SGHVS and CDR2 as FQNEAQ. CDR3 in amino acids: CASSSRLAGYNEQFF. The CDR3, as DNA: TGTGCCAGCAGCTCAAGACTAGCGGGGTACAATGAGCAGTTCTTC.

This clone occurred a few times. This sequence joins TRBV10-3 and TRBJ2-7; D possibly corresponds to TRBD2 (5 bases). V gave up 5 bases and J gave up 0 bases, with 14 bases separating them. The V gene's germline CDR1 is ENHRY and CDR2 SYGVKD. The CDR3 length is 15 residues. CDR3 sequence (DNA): TGTGCCATCAGTAACGGGAACGGCTTCTCCTACGAGCAGTACTTC. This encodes CAISNGNGFSYEQYF.

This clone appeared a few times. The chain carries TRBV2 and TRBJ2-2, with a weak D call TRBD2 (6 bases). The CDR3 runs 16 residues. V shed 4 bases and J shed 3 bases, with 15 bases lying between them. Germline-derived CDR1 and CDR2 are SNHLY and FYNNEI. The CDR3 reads CASSVTHSSDTGELFF. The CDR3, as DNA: TGTGCCAGCAGTGTAACCCATTCTAGCGACACCGGGGAGCTGTTTTTT.

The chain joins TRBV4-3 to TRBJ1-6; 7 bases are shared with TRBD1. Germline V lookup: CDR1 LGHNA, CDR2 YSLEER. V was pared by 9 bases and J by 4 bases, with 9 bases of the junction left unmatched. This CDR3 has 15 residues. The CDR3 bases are TGCGCCAGTAGCGACAGGGTTTATTATAATTCACCCCTCCACTTT. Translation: CASSDRVYYNSPLHF.

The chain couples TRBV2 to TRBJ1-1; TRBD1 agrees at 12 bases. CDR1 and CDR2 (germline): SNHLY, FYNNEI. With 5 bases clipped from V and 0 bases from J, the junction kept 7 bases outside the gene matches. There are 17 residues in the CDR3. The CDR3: CASSLGTGGGMNTEAFF. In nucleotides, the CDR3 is TGTGCCAGCAGTCTCGGGACAGGGGGCGGAATGAACACTGAAGCTTTCTTT. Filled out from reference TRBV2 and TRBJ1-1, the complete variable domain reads EPEVTQTPSHQVTQMGQEVILRCVPISNHLYFYWYRQILGQKVEFLVSFYNNEISEKSEIFDDQFSVERPDGSNFTLKIRSTKLEDSAMYFCASSLGTGGGMNTEAFFGQGTRLTVV.

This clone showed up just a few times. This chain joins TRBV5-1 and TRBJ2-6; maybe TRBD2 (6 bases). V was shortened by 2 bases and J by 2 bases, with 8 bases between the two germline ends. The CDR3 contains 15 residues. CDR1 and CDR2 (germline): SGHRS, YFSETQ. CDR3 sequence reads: CASSFGGTGANVLTF. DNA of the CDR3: TGCGCCAGCAGCTTTGGAGGGACTGGGGCCAACGTCCTGACTTTC.

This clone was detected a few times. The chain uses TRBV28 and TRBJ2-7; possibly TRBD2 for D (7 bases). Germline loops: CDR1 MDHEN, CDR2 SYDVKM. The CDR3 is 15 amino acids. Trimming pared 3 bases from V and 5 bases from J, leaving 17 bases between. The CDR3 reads CASSFPRGATDEQYF. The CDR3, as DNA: TGTGCCAGCAGTTTCCCTCGGGGGGCGACCGACGAGCAGTACTTC.